The 24 T cell receptor beta chains below were found in one sample sequenced in a study of T cells expressing NK-cell markers. No DNA is given; TCRdb re-called the 5' RACE reads and lists each CDR3 protein once. The sample shows some 600,000 distinct CDR3 sequences, and roughly 3.4% sits with its ten largest clones. The sample comprised blood T cells: a sorted CD56 or NKG2C T cell subset, CD4+ or CD8+ T cells, or bulk PBMC T cells (not recorded which). Receptor source: a man aged 18 to 30 in good health.

The CDR3 loop reads CSASADSSNQPQHF. J is TRBJ1-5 and V is TRBV20-1; TCRdb names TRBD1, which stays unverified in the absence of DNA. Germline CDR1 reads DFQATT; CDR2 reads SNEGSKA (reference sequence). The CDR3 has 14 amino acids.

V and J are TRBV7-9 and TRBJ2-3; the TCRdb call, TRBD1, lacks DNA for checking. Per the germline V gene, CDR1 is SEHNR and CDR2 is FQNEAQ (reference sequence). The CDR3 runs 15 residues. CDR3 region: CASSLFRDGADTQYF.

The V call is TRBV5-6, the J call TRBJ2-7; TCRdb names TRBD2, which stays unverified in the absence of DNA. This CDR3 region has 13 residues. CDR1 and CDR2 from the germline V gene are SGHDT and YYEEEE. The CDR3 loop is CATGRRRRYEQYF.

The chain couples TRBV18 to TRBJ1-5; TCRdb's D call of TRBD1 is untestable without DNA. The CDR3 covers 17 residues. In germline, CDR1 is KGHSH, CDR2 LQKENI. CDR3 sequence reads: CASSLDPPGTGVQPQHF.

V and J are TRBV9 and TRBJ2-5; TCRdb returns TRBD2, unconfirmable since there is no DNA. This CDR3 contains 17 residues. Germline CDR1 SGDLS, CDR2 YYNGEE. CDR3 residues: CASSAYPSTGGRETQYF.

The rearrangement links TRBV27 to TRBJ1-1. The CDR3 is made up of 14 amino acids. In germline, CDR1 is MNHEY, CDR2 SMNVEV (reference sequence). CDR3 protein: CASRQLGRHTEAFF.

The gene calls are TRBV29-1 and TRBJ2-7; TCRdb lists TRBD1, though no DNA is available to test this call. Germline V CDR1 and CDR2: SQVTM, ANQGSEA. This CDR3 has 13 amino acids. CDR3 loop: CSVKGGTPYEQYF.

The chain combines TRBV20-1 with TRBJ2-3; checking the TCRdb D call of TRBD2 is not possible without DNA. The CDR3 spans 16 residues. Per germline, CDR1 DFQATT and CDR2 SNEGSKA (reference sequence). CDR3 sequence: CSAREFGGASTDTQYF.

This rearrangement joins TRBV10-1 to TRBJ2-3; checking the TCRdb D call of TRBD2 is not possible without DNA. The CDR3 runs to 17 residues. The germline V gene encodes CDR1 WNHNN and CDR2 SYGVQD (reference sequence). CDR3 in amino acids: CASSEKLAGGQADTQYF.

The chain is built from TRBV11-2 and TRBJ2-1; there is no DNA to check the TCRdb D call of TRBD1. Germline values: CDR1 SGHAT, CDR2 FQNNGV. The CDR3 has 15 amino acids. The CDR3 sequence is CASSLTSGGNNEQFF.

The V and J genes are TRBV29-1 and TRBJ1-1; without DNA, the TCRdb call of TRBD1 cannot be checked. In germline, CDR1 is SQVTM, CDR2 ANQGSEA. There are 15 residues in the CDR3. The CDR3 protein is CSVAWGRVANTEAFF. The entire variable domain, with the rest obtained from reference TRBV29-1 and TRBJ1-1, is as follows: SAVISQKPSRDICQRGTSLTIQCQVDSQVTMMFWYRQQPGQSLTLIATANQGSEATYESGFVIDKFPISRPNLTFSTLTVSNMSPEDSSIYLCSVAWGRVANTEAFFGQGTRLTVV.

The chain joins TRBV20-1 to TRBJ2-3; TCRdb returns TRBD2, unconfirmable since there is no DNA. There are 16 residues in the CDR3. The germline V gene encodes CDR1 DFQATT and CDR2 SNEGSKA (reference sequence). The CDR3 here is CSARDASGRFPDTQYF.

This chain joins TRBV29-1 and TRBJ1-1; TCRdb lists TRBD1, though no DNA is available to test this call. This CDR3 spans 12 amino acids. Per germline, CDR1 SQVTM and CDR2 ANQGSEA. This CDR3 reads CSVLPDRGEAFF.

The rearrangement joins TRBV19 to TRBJ1-1; TCRdb designates TRBD1, a call that cannot be tested without DNA. The CDR3 length is 12 residues. Germline CDR1 LNHDA, CDR2 SQIVND (reference sequence). Here the CDR3 reads CASGHRNTEVFF.

V and J are TRBV5-5 and TRBJ1-5; with no DNA, the TCRdb D assignment of TRBD1 cannot be verified. CDR1 and CDR2 from the germline V gene are SGHKS and YYEKEE (reference sequence). CDR3 length: 14 residues. This CDR3 reads CASSPDRKNQPQHF.

CDR3 sequence: CASSQAHSGRTREQFF. The chain is built from TRBV3-1 and TRBJ2-1; TCRdb indicates TRBD2, and absent DNA this call remains unverified. Germline CDR1 LGHDT, CDR2 YNNKEL (reference sequence). This CDR3 contains 16 residues.

The chain's CDR3 is CASSLPTALNTEAFF. The genes are TRBV5-1 and TRBJ1-1; TCRdb designates TRBD1, a call that cannot be tested without DNA. This CDR3 is 15 amino acids long. Germline CDR1 is SGHRS and CDR2 is YFSETQ.

This chain joins TRBV2 and TRBJ1-1; TCRdb's D gene call, TRBD1, goes unchecked for lack of DNA. There are 14 residues in the CDR3. Germline V gene lookup returns CDR1 SNHLY and CDR2 FYNNEI. The CDR3 reads CASRQGSGLSSAFF.

The chain joins TRBV27 to TRBJ2-1. Germline V lookup: CDR1 MNHEY, CDR2 SMNVEV (reference sequence). CDR3 length equals 12 residues. CDR3 loop: CASSLAKGSQFF.

The V call is TRBV29-1, the J call TRBJ2-1; TCRdb's assignment of TRBD2 cannot be checked, as there is no DNA. Germline V gives CDR1 SQVTM, CDR2 ANQGSEA. CDR3 size: 15 residues. The CDR3 loop is CSVGYSGIIHNEQFF.

The chain recombines TRBV18 with TRBJ2-2; TCRdb indicates TRBD1, and absent DNA this call remains unverified. This CDR3 region has 16 residues. CDR1 and CDR2 (germline): KGHSH, LQKENI. The CDR3 spells CASSPYTDTMAGELFF.

This chain connects TRBV20-1 to TRBJ2-7; absent DNA, TCRdb's TRBD2 call cannot be checked. Germline CDR1 is DFQATT and CDR2 is SNEGSKA (reference sequence). CDR3 length: 14 amino acids. CDR3 region: CSASLRGPNYEQYF.

The chain employs TRBV6-1 and TRBJ1-5. The CDR3 totals 13 residues. CDR1 and CDR2 (germline): MNHNS, SASEGT. The CDR3 sequence is CASKSGPNQPQHF.

The chain couples TRBV10-3 to TRBJ2-1; TCRdb reports TRBD2, a call that lacks DNA to check it against. CDR1 and CDR2 from the germline V gene are ENHRY and SYGVKD. There are 15 residues in the CDR3. The CDR3 protein is CATRGLAGEYNEQFF.